Listed here are 30 T cell receptor beta chains from one sample, sequenced in a study of control samples from healthy donors and cancer patients (dated by TCRdb to 2020 to 2021). Receptor amplification or capture employed the immunoSEQ multiplex PCR assay. TCRdb's version of the immuneACCESS table is confined to in-frame rearrangements and falls short of the full clone set. An unresolved V gene accounts for under half of the shortfall where checked; the remainder is of unknown origin. The sample contains approximately 89,000 clones, 85% of them found a single time. The top ten constitute approximately 2% of the sample. The sequencing input was blood. The receptors here all came from a woman aged 40 to 50 in good health.

The genes are TRBV19 and TRBJ2-2, with a weak D call TRBD1 (6 bases). Germline values: CDR1 LNHDA, CDR2 SQIVND (reference sequence). CDR3 length: 16 amino acids. Between the trimmed V and J ends, which lost 5 bases and 1 base, there was a span of 14 bases. The CDR3, as DNA: TGTGCCAGTAGTCCCCCCAGGGGTTGGAACACCGGGGAGCTGTTTTTT. Its protein is CASSPPRGWNTGELFF.

The chain has TRBV27 and TRBJ2-3; D uncertain. The CDR3 is made up of 14 amino acids. CDR1 and CDR2 (germline): MNHEY, SMNVEV (reference sequence). Trimming took off 5 bases at V and 3 bases at J, with 12 bases between the two ends. The CDR3 reads CASSPSRGTDTQYF. In nucleotides, the CDR3 is TGTGCCAGCAGTCCAAGCCGCGGTACAGATACGCAGTATTTT.

Remarks on this clone: The same CDR3 is also encoded by other DNA sequences in this sample. The CDR3 here is CASSRGDYGYTF. The CDR3 DNA sequence: TGTGCCAGCAGTAGAGGGGACTATGGCTACACCTTC. This chain links TRBV6-2 or TRBV6-3 with TRBJ1-2, with D maybe TRBD1 (5 bases). This CDR3 has 12 amino acids. V was clipped by 5 bases and J by 3 bases, with 7 bases between them. Germline V gene sequence: CDR1 MNHEY, CDR2 SVGEGT.

The chain couples TRBV7-2 to TRBJ2-5, with TRBD2 identical over 10 bases. This CDR3 has 17 residues. Germline loops: CDR1 SGHTA, CDR2 FQGNSA. After removal of 5 bases from V and 5 bases from J, the junction contained 14 bases not matched to a gene. CDR3 nucleotides: TGTGCCAGCAGCACTCTCGGAGCGGGGGGGCCAGGGGAGACCCAGTACTTC. Amino acids: CASSTLGAGGPGETQYF.

This chain connects TRBV6-1 to TRBJ2-7, with D possibly matching TRBD1 (6 bases). The CDR3 consists of 15 residues. Germline V gene sequence: CDR1 MNHNS, CDR2 SASEGT. Trimming left V 1 base short and J 1 base short, with 11 bases between. CDR3 amino acids: CASSEGGTNSYEQYF. CDR3 DNA: TGTGCCAGCAGTGAAGGGGGGACAAATTCCTACGAGCAGTACTTC.

This chain links TRBV15 with TRBJ1-6; unclear D gene. The V and J ends lost 3 bases and 9 bases respectively, with 9 bases between them. CDR1 and CDR2 from the germline V gene are LNHNV and YYDKDF (reference sequence). The CDR3 consists of 13 residues. This CDR3 reads CATSSESGSPLHF. CDR3 sequence (DNA): TGTGCCACCAGCAGCGAATCTGGTTCACCCCTCCACTTT.

The gene calls are TRBV23-1 and TRBJ2-1; TRBD2 is a possible D gene (6 bases). TRBV23-1 is an ORF for which the function is uncertain. V lost 0 bases and J 6 bases, leaving 9 bases between the germline ends. The CDR3 totals 14 residues. The CDR3 region is CASSQSRGGNEQFF. DNA of the CDR3: TGCGCCAGCAGTCAATCCCGGGGAGGCAATGAGCAGTTCTTC.

In this sample, this clone turned up a few times. The J gene is TRBJ1-5, the V gene TRBV6-2 or TRBV6-3; possibly TRBD1 for D (5 bases). Deletions cut 4 bases from V and 3 bases from J, with 19 bases between. The germline gives CDR1 MNHEY, CDR2 SVGEGT. This CDR3 is 17 amino acids long. The CDR3 nucleotides are TGTGCCAGCAGTTCCGCGGGGGGAGCCCGTGACAATCAGCCCCAGCATTTT. The encoded protein is CASSSAGGARDNQPQHF.

The rearrangement links TRBV19 to TRBJ1-2; 7 bases match TRBD1. In germline, CDR1 is LNHDA, CDR2 SQIVND (reference sequence). The CDR3 is made up of 13 amino acids. The V segment lost 10 bases and the J segment 2 bases; nucleotides outside the gene matches: 7. Here the CDR3 reads CATQDRENYGYTF. The CDR3 DNA reads TGTGCCACCCAAGACAGGGAGAACTATGGCTACACCTTC.

This chain uses TRBV2 with TRBJ2-5; 8 nucleotides agree with TRBD1. V trimming: 4 bases; J trimming: 4 bases; junction bases outside the gene matches: 5. This CDR3 contains 14 residues. Per germline, CDR1 SNHLY and CDR2 FYNNEI. This CDR3 is CASSAGRGRETQYF. The CDR3 DNA is TGTGCCAGCAGTGCCGGCAGGGGGCGAGAGACCCAGTACTTC.

This clone was found a few times. DNA of the CDR3: TGTGCCTGGAATATTGCGACAGGGGGGGTTGTAAATGAGCAGTTCTTC. Translated: CAWNIATGGVVNEQFF. V and J are TRBV30 and TRBJ2-1; 9 nucleotides line up with TRBD1. The CDR3 contains 16 residues. Looked up from germline, CDR1 is GTSNPN and CDR2 is SVGIG (reference sequence). V lost 4 bases to trimming and J lost 7 bases; unmatched junction nucleotides: 14.

The chain has TRBV7-2 and TRBJ2-7, with 8 bases identical to TRBD1. Germline lookup yields CDR1 SGHTA and CDR2 FQGNSA. The CDR3 is 16 amino acids. The trim removed 5 bases at V and 6 bases at J, leaving 15 bases unmatched. In DNA form, the CDR3 reads TGTGCCAGCAGCCCATATACTACAGGGGGTATTGGCGAGCAGTACTTC. It translates to CASSPYTTGGIGEQYF.

This sequence joins TRBV5-1 and TRBJ1-1; possible D gene TRBD1, 6 bases. CDR1 SGHRS and CDR2 YFSETQ come from the germline V gene. The CDR3 is 14 amino acids. V lost 0 bases, J lost 4 bases, and 10 bases lay in between. The CDR3: CASSLEGGFTEAFF. Here the CDR3 DNA reads TGCGCCAGCAGCTTGGAAGGGGGTTTCACTGAAGCTTTCTTT.

The V and J genes are TRBV29-1 and TRBJ1-5, with D possibly matching TRBD1 (5 bases). V gave up 4 bases and J gave up 1 base, with 11 bases separating them. There are 14 residues in the CDR3. Germline CDR1 SQVTM, CDR2 ANQGSEA. For the CDR3, the DNA is TGCAGCGTTGTGTTGGGGGTGAGCAATCAGCCCCAGCATTTT. Its protein is CSVVLGVSNQPQHF.

The chain is built from TRBV7-2 and TRBJ1-2; perhaps TRBD1 as D (5 bases). The length of the CDR3 is 13 residues. CDR1 and CDR2 (germline): SGHTA, FQGNSA. Trimming shortened V by 4 bases and J by 6 bases, and 12 bases separated the two germline ends. The CDR3 is CASSSRQTDGYTF. The CDR3 DNA is TGTGCCAGCAGCTCGCGACAGACGGATGGCTACACCTTC.

The chain is built from TRBV6-5 and TRBJ1-2; D unclear. V was cut by 2 bases and J by 4 bases, with 11 bases left in between. The germline CDR1 and CDR2 sequences are MNHEY and SVGAGI. There are 14 residues in the CDR3. CDR3 amino acids: CASSYTERGYGYTF. The DNA for the CDR3 is TGTGCCAGCAGTTACACCGAACGGGGCTATGGCTACACCTTC.

This CDR3 is CASSEVPGYSNQPQHF. The CDR3 DNA reads as TGTGCCAGCAGTGAAGTGCCCGGTTATAGCAATCAGCCCCAGCATTTT. J is TRBJ1-5 and V is TRBV6-1, with D uncertain. This CDR3 is 16 amino acids long. V dropped 1 base and J dropped 0 bases, with 10 bases sitting between them. CDR1 is MNHNS and CDR2 is SASEGT in the germline V gene.

As DNA, the CDR3 is TGTGCCAGTAGTCCCCTCCCGGGACAAAGCACCGGGGAGCTGTTTTTT. Protein product: CASSPLPGQSTGELFF. The rearrangement links TRBV19 to TRBJ2-2, with D tentatively TRBD1 (6 bases). The length of the CDR3 is 16 residues. Germline CDR1 LNHDA, CDR2 SQIVND (reference sequence). Trimming cost V 5 bases and J 4 bases, with 17 bases left between them.

V and J are TRBV6-2 or TRBV6-3 and TRBJ1-5; 10 bases are shared with TRBD1. This CDR3 has 18 amino acids. V dropped 6 bases and J dropped 0; count of bases not matched to a gene: 11. Germline V gives CDR1 MNHEY, CDR2 SVGEGT. The CDR3 DNA reads TGTGCCAGCAGCCGTGCGGGACAGGGGCTCCTTAGCAATCAGCCCCAGCATTTT. Protein sequence: CASSRAGQGLLSNQPQHF.

In its sample, this clone was seen once. J is TRBJ2-7 and V is TRBV27; the D gene is possibly TRBD2 (5 bases). The CDR3 contains 12 residues. V was cut by 8 bases and J by 4 bases, with 12 bases left in between. The germline V gene encodes CDR1 MNHEY and CDR2 SMNVEV (reference sequence). The CDR3, as DNA: TGTGCCAGCCTCGGGATTTCATACGAGCAGTACTTC. Its translation is CASLGISYEQYF.

The CDR3 nucleotides are TGTGCCATCAGTGAGTCTCGGGACGGAGATTCACCCCTCCACTTT. Translated: CAISESRDGDSPLHF. The V call is TRBV10-3, the J call TRBJ1-6; D is possibly TRBD1 (5 bases). Germline CDR1 is ENHRY and CDR2 is SYGVKD. Deletions cut 0 bases from V and 8 bases from J, with 11 bases between. The CDR3 runs to 15 residues.

The chain is built from TRBV12-3 or TRBV12-4 and TRBJ1-2; TRBD1 matches 8 bases. The CDR3 consists of 13 residues. V lost 5 bases, J lost 8 bases, and 7 bases stayed unmatched. The CDR3 DNA follows: TGTGCCAGCAGTAGGGGGACAGGCTGGGGCTACACCTTC. Its protein product is CASSRGTGWGYTF.

V is TRBV28 and J is TRBJ1-1; 8 bases are shared with TRBD1. Germline values: CDR1 MDHEN, CDR2 SYDVKM. Trimming cost V 3 bases and J 6 bases; bases outside gene matches: 9. This CDR3 has 15 amino acids. The CDR3 DNA reads as TGTGCCAGCAGTTTTTTCAGGGGGCGCGGGTCTGAAGCTTTCTTT. It codes for CASSFFRGRGSEAFF.

The chain employs TRBV7-8 and TRBJ1-4; no clear D. From germline, CDR1 is SGHVS and CDR2 FQNEAQ. The V end lost 2 bases, the J end lost 4 bases, and 14 bases lay between the germline ends. This CDR3 has 16 residues. This chain's CDR3 is CASSLNLGNNNEKLFF. DNA for the CDR3: TGTGCCAGCAGCTTAAATTTGGGGAACAATAATGAAAAACTGTTTTTT.

The V gene is TRBV24-1, the J gene TRBJ2-1; D may correspond to TRBD1 or TRBD2 (5 bases each). CDR3 length: 15 residues. The ends were cut back, 5 bases at V and 7 bases at J, with 17 bases in the middle. Germline-derived CDR1 and CDR2 are KGHDR and SFDVKD. CDR3 DNA: TGTGCCACCAGTGGTTGGGACCAGCAAGGGAATGAGCAGTTCTTC. It codes for CATSGWDQQGNEQFF.

The J gene is TRBJ1-5, the V gene TRBV2, with 7 bases aligning to TRBD1. Germline V gene data show CDR1 as SNHLY and CDR2 as FYNNEI. Trimming at V came to 7 bases and at J to 6 bases, leaving 12 bases not matched to a gene. This CDR3 has 15 residues. Written as DNA, the CDR3 is TGTGCCAGCATGGGTAGGGCAGGGGGGGCTCAGCCCCAGCATTTT. It encodes CASMGRAGGAQPQHF.

CDR3 nucleotide sequence: TGTGCCAGCAATGGCCAGCCATCCACGGATACGCAGTATTTT. Translated, it gives CASNGQPSTDTQYF. The chain couples TRBV9 to TRBJ2-3, with unresolved D. V lost 6 bases and J 6 bases, leaving 17 bases between the germline ends. The CDR3 contains 14 residues. CDR1 and CDR2 from the germline V gene are SGDLS and YYNGEE.

The chain recombines TRBV4-1 with TRBJ1-1; D is ambiguous. Looked up from germline, CDR1 is MGHRA and CDR2 is YSYEKL. V was cut by 2 bases and J by 8 bases, with 12 bases left in between. This CDR3 contains 13 residues. CDR3 residues: CASSQRTGIEAFF. CDR3 nucleotide sequence: TGCGCCAGCAGCCAAAGGACGGGGATCGAAGCTTTCTTT.

This chain links TRBV4-1 with TRBJ1-6; TRBD1 is a possible D gene (6 bases). Trimming removed 3 bases at V and 10 bases at J, with 22 bases between. The CDR3 has 17 residues. Per the germline V gene, CDR1 is MGHRA and CDR2 is YSYEKL. The CDR3 here is CASSHPLRGGPKSPLHF. CDR3 nucleotide sequence: TGCGCCAGCAGCCACCCACTCAGGGGAGGGCCTAAGTCACCCCTCCACTTT.

The chain carries TRBV19 and TRBJ2-1; unclear D gene. Trimming took off 1 base at V and 6 bases at J, with 16 bases between the two ends. Germline loops: CDR1 LNHDA, CDR2 SQIVND (reference sequence). The CDR3 has 16 amino acids. The CDR3 loop reads CASSIAGVGSANEQFF. DNA of the CDR3: TGTGCCAGTAGTATAGCAGGAGTAGGGTCGGCCAATGAGCAGTTCTTC.